The 29 T cell receptor beta chains presented below share a single source sample, sequenced in a study of type 1 regulatory T cells. General study findings and limits: Compared with non-type 1 regulatory T cells, type 1 regulatory T cells showed a more restricted TCR repertoire.

Each CDR3 protein is one row after TCRdb ran MiXCR on the reads. The sample consists of 65,000 to 80,000 distinct CDR3 sequences, about a fifth of them appearing once. No antigen has been assigned to these receptors. Sequencing was carried out using cultured type 1 regulatory T (Tr1) cells, either the whole culture or a sorted fraction (not recorded which). Receptor source: a human donor in good health.

This chain links TRBV5-1 with TRBJ2-3; 8 bases are a match to TRBD2. Germline V gene lookup returns CDR1 SGHRS and CDR2 YFSETQ. Germline trimming cut 0 bases from V and 4 bases from J; bases unmatched to any gene: 4. There are 15 residues in the CDR3. CDR3 loop: CASSLGAGVADTQYF. The CDR3 coding sequence is TGCGCCAGCAGCTTGGGAGCGGGAGTAGCAGATACGCAGTATTTT.

The V gene is TRBV15, the J gene TRBJ2-2; no clear D gene. V was trimmed by 3 bases and J by 3 bases, leaving 5 bases between them. The CDR3 is 13 residues long. Per the germline V gene, CDR1 is LNHNV and CDR2 is YYDKDF (reference sequence). The CDR3 bases are TGTGCCACCAGCAGCGTGGACACCGGGGAGCTGTTTTTT. Protein sequence: CATSSVDTGELFF.

By share, this clonotype counts as medium-sized. The V gene is TRBV18, the J gene TRBJ2-7, with TRBD2 as a possible D gene (6 bases). The length of the CDR3 is 14 residues. V was pared by 4 bases and J by 0 bases, with 10 bases between. Germline CDR1 reads KGHSH; CDR2 reads LQKENI. This chain's CDR3 is CASSLAGYSYEQYF. The CDR3 DNA follows: TGTGCCAGCTCACTGGCGGGATACTCCTACGAGCAGTACTTC.

This rearrangement joins TRBV20-1 to TRBJ1-1; D unresolved. CDR1 is DFQATT, CDR2 SNEGSKA, per germline (reference sequence). V lost 1 base and J lost 4, with 10 bases in between. The CDR3 length is 13 residues. As DNA, the CDR3 is TGCAGTGCTAGAGCCCTGGTGGTCACTGAAGCTTTCTTT. The encoded protein is CSARALVVTEAFF.

This clonotype came up once. Lacking the conserved final phenylalanine or tryptophan, this CDR3 likely reflects a read error. V and J are TRBV4-2 and TRBJ2-3; unclear D gene. This CDR3 spans 14 amino acids. CDR1 is LGHNA, CDR2 YNFKEQ, per germline. V was cut by 0 bases and J by 2 bases, with 6 bases left in between. CDR3 region: CASSQDRTTDTQYL. The CDR3 DNA sequence: TGTGCCAGCAGCCAAGATAGGACCACAGATACGCAGTATCTT.

The gene calls are TRBV9 and TRBJ2-1; 9 bases map to TRBD1. This CDR3 is 15 amino acids long. Germline CDR1 and CDR2: SGDLS and YYNGEE. V shed 3 bases and J 6 bases; nucleotides not matched to a gene: 7. CDR3 coding DNA: TGTGCCAGCAGCGAAAATGACAGGGGGGGCAATGAGCAGTTCTTC. It yields the protein CASSENDRGGNEQFF.

This clonotype turned up a few times. This sequence joins TRBV5-1 and TRBJ2-3, with D possibly TRBD2 on 6 matching bases. Trimming took 0 bases from V and 2 from J, leaving 16 bases between them. CDR3 length: 17 residues. CDR1 is SGHRS and CDR2 is YFSETQ in the germline V gene. The CDR3 nucleotides are TGCGCCAGCAGCTTGGCCATGGGAGCGGGCCCCACAGATACGCAGTATTTT. Its translation is CASSLAMGAGPTDTQYF.

The chain links TRBV4-2 to TRBJ2-3, with D perhaps matching TRBD2 (6 bases). Looked up from germline, CDR1 is LGHNA and CDR2 is YNFKEQ. The V gene lost 1 base and the J gene lost 6 bases, with 8 bases spanning the gap. The CDR3 contains 13 residues. CDR3 amino acids: CASSQAGGDTQYF. Here the CDR3 DNA reads TGTGCCAGCAGCCAAGCTGGGGGGGATACGCAGTATTTT.

DNA for the CDR3: TGTGCCAGCAGCTTAGGGGACTCACCGAGGCAGTACTTC. It codes for CASSLGDSPRQYF. This rearrangement joins TRBV7-9 to TRBJ2-7; possibly TRBD2 for D (6 bases). Germline V gene sequence: CDR1 SEHNR, CDR2 FQNEAQ (reference sequence). Deletions cut 1 base from V and 9 bases from J, with 13 bases between. This CDR3 has 13 amino acids.

This clonotype was seen repeatedly, ten times or more. The J gene is TRBJ2-1, the V gene TRBV20-1; D is ambiguous. CDR3 length: 10 residues. Trimming stripped 0 bases from V and 10 bases from J, with 4 bases between. Germline V CDR1 and CDR2: DFQATT, SNEGSKA (reference sequence). The CDR3 spells CSAREGEQFF. The CDR3 DNA is TGCAGTGCTAGAGAGGGGGAGCAGTTCTTC.

This clonotype was counted between two and nine times. This chain links TRBV5-1 with TRBJ2-3, with 8 bases lining up with TRBD2. The germline V gene encodes CDR1 SGHRS and CDR2 YFSETQ. J gave up 6 bases and V 1 base, and 7 bases lay outside the gene matches. This CDR3 has 15 residues. In DNA, the CDR3 is TGCGCCAGCAGCTTGCCGGGGGGGCCTGGGGATACGCAGTATTTT. Residues: CASSLPGGPGDTQYF.

This clonotype was detected only a few times. This chain links TRBV5-1 with TRBJ2-7; D remains unclear. CDR3 length: 13 amino acids. Germline CDR1 reads SGHRS; CDR2 reads YFSETQ. The ends were cut back, 2 bases at V and 1 base at J, with 7 bases in the middle. The CDR3 coding sequence is TGCGCCAGCAGCTTCGACACTTCCTACGAGCAGTACTTC. Translated: CASSFDTSYEQYF.

This clonotype has a handful of counts. V usage is TRBV7-3 and J usage is TRBJ2-3; 9 nucleotides agree with TRBD2. The CDR3 has 15 residues. The germline CDR1 and CDR2 sequences are SGHTA and FQGTGA. After removal of 5 bases from V and 5 bases from J, the junction contained 8 bases not matched to a gene. Here the CDR3 reads CASSLRREGRDTQYF. DNA of the CDR3: TGTGCCAGCAGCCTGCGGCGGGAGGGCCGAGATACGCAGTATTTT.

This clonotype was detected only a few times. The genes are TRBV5-1 and TRBJ2-2, with a tentative D call TRBD1 (6 bases). The CDR3 is 15 amino acids. Germline V gene data show CDR1 as SGHRS and CDR2 as YFSETQ. V was cut by 0 bases and J by 3 bases, with 9 bases left in between. CDR3 region: CASSLGAGDTGELFF. In DNA form, the CDR3 reads TGCGCCAGCAGCTTGGGGGCAGGGGACACCGGGGAGCTGTTTTTT.

This rearrangement joins TRBV29-1 to TRBJ2-2; D may correspond to TRBD1 or TRBD2 (5 bases each). The CDR3 spans 14 residues. Germline values: CDR1 SQVTM, CDR2 ANQGSEA. V lost 4 bases and J lost 2, with 11 bases in between. The CDR3 reads CSVGKGTNTGELFF. CDR3 DNA sequence: TGCAGCGTTGGTAAAGGGACCAACACCGGGGAGCTGTTTTTT.

This clonotype was picked up many times. The V gene is TRBV20-1, the J gene TRBJ2-6; 7 nucleotides match TRBD2. Germline CDR1 is DFQATT and CDR2 is SNEGSKA (reference sequence). The CDR3 runs to 14 residues. J was trimmed by 11 bases and V by 6 bases; bases with no gene match: 13. The CDR3 here is CSAPKRDHRDVLTF. CDR3 bases: TGCAGTGCCCCTAAGCGGGACCACCGCGACGTCCTGACTTTC.

J is TRBJ2-7 and V is TRBV5-1, with D perhaps matching TRBD2 (5 bases). Germline loops: CDR1 SGHRS, CDR2 YFSETQ. The CDR3 is made up of 13 amino acids. The V and J ends lost 8 bases and 3 bases respectively, with 15 bases between them. CDR3 coding DNA: TGCGCCAGTAGCGACGACGGTAACTACGAGCAGTACTTC. Translated: CASSDDGNYEQYF. Looking up the rest from reference TRBV5-1 and TRBJ2-7 gives the full variable domain: KAGVTQTPRYLIKTRGQQVTLSCSPISGHRSVSWYQQTPGQGLQFLFEYFSETQRNKGNFPGRFSGRQFSNSRSEMNVSTLELGDSALYLCASSDDGNYEQYFGPGTRLTVT.

The V gene is TRBV7-9, the J gene TRBJ2-1, with a weak D call TRBD1 (6 bases). CDR1 is SEHNR and CDR2 is FQNEAQ in the germline V gene (reference sequence). V lost 1 base and J lost 5, with 15 bases in between. The CDR3 is 16 residues long. CDR3 nucleotides: TGTGCCAGCAGCTTAGGGACAGCAACAATTAACAATGAGCAGTTCTTC. Translation gives CASSLGTATINNEQFF.

This chain connects TRBV5-1 to TRBJ2-1; 9 nucleotides align to TRBD2. The CDR3 runs 13 residues. Losses at the gene ends were 4 bases for V and 12 bases for J; bases not matched to a gene: 8. CDR1 is SGHRS and CDR2 is YFSETQ in the germline V gene. Here the CDR3 reads CASSPVAGEVQFF. CDR3 bases: TGCGCCAGCAGCCCCGTAGCGGGAGAGGTGCAGTTCTTC.

This clonotype was seen more than once but under ten times. The V gene is TRBV6-1, the J gene TRBJ2-2; 8 nucleotides align to TRBD2. V lost 4 bases and J lost 1; bases outside the gene matches: 2. This CDR3 is 15 amino acids long. The germline gives CDR1 MNHNS, CDR2 SASEGT. CDR3 amino acids: CASSVAGGNTGELFF. CDR3 nucleotide sequence: TGTGCCAGCAGTGTGGCGGGAGGGAACACCGGGGAGCTGTTTTTT.

The genes are TRBV5-5 and TRBJ2-2, with D perhaps TRBD1 (6 bases). The V end lost 1 base, the J end lost 0 bases, and 19 bases lay between the germline ends. CDR1 SGHKS and CDR2 YYEKEE come from the germline V gene (reference sequence). The CDR3 covers 19 residues. CDR3 nucleotides: TGTGCCAGCAGCTTGAGGACAGAGCGACAGTACGCGAACACCGGGGAGCTGTTTTTT. Translated: CASSLRTERQYANTGELFF.

The chain is built from TRBV5-1 and TRBJ1-1; a weak D match, TRBD1 (5 bases). The CDR3 is made up of 15 amino acids. Germline V CDR1 and CDR2: SGHRS, YFSETQ. The V end lost 7 bases, the J end lost 0 bases, and 16 bases lay between the germline ends. CDR3 amino acids: CASHLGGSMNTEAFF. The CDR3 DNA is TGCGCCAGCCATCTCGGGGGAAGCATGAACACTGAAGCTTTCTTT.

This clonotype was observed a handful of times. The chain has TRBV25-1 and TRBJ2-7; no clear D. V lost 2 bases and J lost 3, with 8 bases in between. The length of the CDR3 is 13 residues. In germline, CDR1 is MGHDK, CDR2 SYGVNS. Here the CDR3 reads CASSEGKSYEQYF. CDR3 nucleotide sequence: TGTGCCAGCAGTGAAGGCAAGAGCTACGAGCAGTACTTC.

This clonotype was counted between two and nine times. The chain is built from TRBV16 and TRBJ1-1; D is ambiguous. CDR3 size: 13 residues. The V end was cut by 0 bases, the J end by 2 bases, with 4 bases between. From germline, CDR1 is KGHSY and CDR2 FQNENV. CDR3: CASSQSSNTEAFF. The CDR3 DNA sequence: TGTGCCAGCAGCCAATCTTCTAACACTGAAGCTTTCTTT.

This clonotype was seen repeatedly, ten times or more. This sequence joins TRBV12-3 or TRBV12-4 and TRBJ2-7; perhaps TRBD2 as D (5 bases). The CDR3 is 12 residues long. V was clipped by 6 bases and J by 6 bases, with 12 bases between them. For the CDR3, the DNA is TGTGCCAGCAGCCTGGTCGGAGGCGAGCAGTACTTC. Residues: CASSLVGGEQYF.

The genes are TRBV10-3 and TRBJ2-2, with a tentative D call TRBD1 (6 bases). CDR3 length: 15 residues. V lost 6 bases to trimming and J lost 3 bases, with 14 bases between them. CDR1 is ENHRY and CDR2 is SYGVKD in the germline V gene. CDR3: CAISKFSGDTGELFF. The CDR3 DNA follows: TGTGCCATCAGCAAATTTTCAGGGGACACCGGGGAGCTGTTTTTT.

In its sample, this clonotype was seen a few times. This chain links TRBV6-2 or TRBV6-3 with TRBJ1-4; no definite D call. There are 12 residues in the CDR3. V lost 2 bases, J lost 7 bases, and 5 bases lay in between. The V gene's germline CDR1 is MNHEY and CDR2 SVGEGT. CDR3 coding DNA: TGTGCCAGCAGTTACACTCGTGAAAAACTGTTTTTT. The encoded protein is CASSYTREKLFF.

This clonotype was found many times. The chain recombines TRBV6-2 or TRBV6-3 with TRBJ2-1; TRBD1 agrees at 9 bases. The germline gives CDR1 MNHEY, CDR2 SVGEGT. V trimming: 7 bases; J trimming: 7 bases; junction bases outside the gene matches: 11. The CDR3 spans 15 residues. In DNA, the CDR3 is TGTGCCAGCACCTACTGGGACAGGGAGGGGAATGAGCAGTTCTTC. Translating it yields CASTYWDREGNEQFF.

The genes are TRBV10-3 and TRBJ1-1, with a possible D match to TRBD1 (5 bases). Trimming removed 6 bases from V and 4 bases from J, with 12 bases in between. Looked up from germline, CDR1 is ENHRY and CDR2 is SYGVKD. The CDR3 spans 13 residues. The CDR3 DNA reads as TGTGCCATCAGAGAAGTGGGGGGCACTGAAGCTTTCTTT. It translates to CAIREVGGTEAFF.